The source of this TCR beta chain is a study of response to subunit inactivated influenza vaccine. Trimming removed 3 bases from V and 7 bases from J, with 13 bases in between. Germline V CDR1 and CDR2: SGHVS, FQNEAQ. The CDR3 is 13 amino acids. TCRdb reprocessed the RT-PCR reads with MiXCR, giving one entry per CDR3 protein. The repertoire has about 540,000 distinct CDR3 sequences, approximately 24% of them found once; the top ten carry 2.5% to 3%. This clonotype was seen a few times. These data were likewise used in another study, on T cells expressing NK-cell markers. From that second work: cDNA encoding TCR beta was synthesized via 5'RACE template switching incorporating UMIs. The study sequenced eight donors, seven HCMV-seropositive and one seronegative. In 5 to 7 donors, dominant NKG2C+ clonotypes were roughly 1.0-8% of CD8+ T cells. The leading position in the CD3+CD56-NKG2C+ fraction of a few donors also went to these clonotypes. Whether the expanded NKG2C+ T cell clones recognized HCMV remained unclear.

This sequence was found in a man between 45 and 60 years old who received an inactivated influenza vaccine. The V gene is TRBV7-8, the J gene TRBJ2-7, with D tentatively TRBD1 or TRBD2 (5 bases each). The sequences come from CD4+ T cells sorted from PBMCs, collected roughly 12 days after vaccination. CDR3 in amino acids: CASSFSEGNEQYF. In nucleotides, the CDR3 is TGTGCCAGCAGCTTTAGCGAGGGGAATGAGCAGTACTTC.